The 32 T cell receptor beta chains below all came from one sample that was sequenced in a study of a mutant IDH1 vaccine in newly diagnosed glioma. Some clones are missing from TCRdb's copy, which holds only in-frame ones; the method was immunoSEQ multiplex PCR. The sample yields 30,000 to 35,000 clones, 90% seen once. Antigens of these TCRs are unknown. The time point was: week 11, during vaccination. Topical imiquimod was applied with each vaccine dose, which held 300 ug of mutant IDH1 20-mer peptide. Sequencing used PBMCs, obtained from a glioma patient whose treatment included an IDH1 peptide vaccine. The receptor source for this set is a man younger than 35 with glioma.

The rearrangement links TRBV7-9 to TRBJ1-1; 12 bases agree with TRBD1. With V trimmed by 5 bases and J by 6 bases, 4 bases remained unmatched. Germline V gives CDR1 SEHNR, CDR2 FQNEAQ (reference sequence). The CDR3 extends over 14 amino acids. The CDR3 coding sequence is TGTGCCAGCAGCGGGACAGGGGGCCTGTCTGAAGCTTTCTTT. Amino acid sequence: CASSGTGGLSEAFF.

This chain links TRBV5-4 with TRBJ2-1; D is uncertain. Germline CDR1 reads SGHNT; CDR2 reads YYREEE (reference sequence). There are 13 residues in the CDR3. V lost 2 bases, J lost 3 bases, and 6 bases lay in between. The CDR3 spells CASSLEIYNEQFF. The CDR3, as DNA: TGTGCCAGCAGCTTAGAAATCTACAATGAGCAGTTCTTC. The full variable domain, completed using reference TRBV5-4 and TRBJ2-1, is ETGVTQSPTHLIKTRGQQVTLRCSSQSGHNTVSWYQQALGQGPQFIFQYYREEENGRGNFPPRFSGLQFPNYSSELNVNALELDDSALYLCASSLEIYNEQFFGPGTRLTVL.

The rearrangement links TRBV4-1 to TRBJ2-2; no firm D call. Trimming took 4 bases from V and 6 from J, leaving 12 bases between them. The germline CDR1 and CDR2 sequences are MGHRA and YSYEKL. The CDR3 sequence is 14 residues long. The CDR3: CASSLLWVPGELFF. The CDR3 DNA is TGCGCCAGCAGCCTACTTTGGGTGCCCGGGGAGCTGTTTTTT.

CDR3 sequence: CASMKEELSGNTIYF. As DNA, the CDR3 is TGTGCCAGCATGAAGGAAGAACTCTCTGGAAACACCATATATTTT. The chain has TRBV7-2 and TRBJ1-3; D is uncertain. Germline V CDR1 and CDR2: SGHTA, FQGNSA. V was trimmed by 7 bases and J by 0 bases, leaving 13 bases between them. This CDR3 comprises 15 residues.

By share, this clone ranks as medium-sized. This rearrangement joins TRBV27 to TRBJ2-2; D uncertain. The CDR3 sequence is 16 residues long. V dropped 4 bases and J dropped 0 bases, with 12 bases sitting between them. Per germline, CDR1 MNHEY and CDR2 SMNVEV (reference sequence). CDR3 nucleotides: TGTGCCAGCAGTTCCCCCCGGCCCCCGAACACCGGGGAGCTGTTTTTT. Its protein is CASSSPRPPNTGELFF.

J is TRBJ2-5 and V is TRBV5-1, with D possibly TRBD1 on 6 matching bases. V shed 1 base and J shed 5 bases, with 6 bases lying between them. From germline, CDR1 is SGHRS and CDR2 YFSETQ. The CDR3 spans 12 residues. Here the CDR3 DNA reads TGCGCCAGCAGCTTGAGGGGGGAGACCCAGTACTTC. Its translation: CASSLRGETQYF.

J is TRBJ2-1 and V is TRBV5-1; TRBD1 aligns across 9 bases. This CDR3 is built from 15 residues. V lost 0 bases and J lost 7; bases outside the gene matches: 5. Germline CDR1 reads SGHRS; CDR2 reads YFSETQ. This CDR3 reads CASSLGQGVGNEQFF. The CDR3 DNA reads as TGCGCCAGCAGCTTGGGACAGGGGGTGGGGAATGAGCAGTTCTTC.

The chain has TRBV2 and TRBJ2-7; weak D call: TRBD2 (6 bases). V lost 6 bases, J lost 3 bases, and 12 bases lay in between. The V gene's germline CDR1 is SNHLY and CDR2 FYNNEI. This CDR3 is 13 amino acids long. CDR3 region: CASRRTTLYEQYF. The CDR3 nucleotides are TGTGCCAGCAGGAGGACTACCCTCTACGAGCAGTACTTC.

The V and J genes are TRBV18 and TRBJ1-1; a possible D gene is TRBD1 (5 bases). The CDR3 is 14 amino acids. V shed 6 bases and J shed 3 bases, with 14 bases lying between them. Germline V lookup: CDR1 KGHSH, CDR2 LQKENI. CDR3 region: CASSPGAPYTEAFF. CDR3 in DNA: TGTGCCAGCTCCCCCGGGGCCCCCTACACTGAAGCTTTCTTT.

This clone was picked up one time. The chain has TRBV4-1 and TRBJ2-7; tentatively, D is TRBD2 (5 bases). From germline, CDR1 is MGHRA and CDR2 YSYEKL. This CDR3 is built from 15 residues. Deletions cut 0 bases from V and 8 bases from J, with 17 bases between. The CDR3 DNA follows: TGCGCCAGCAGCCAAGATCGGAGGAACCCTCCGAAGCAGTACTTC. It codes for CASSQDRRNPPKQYF.

The chain links TRBV6-5 to TRBJ2-1; 8 bases map to TRBD2. J lost 12 bases, V lost 1 base, and 5 bases had no gene match. The CDR3 contains 13 residues. Germline V gene data show CDR1 as MNHEY and CDR2 as SVGAGI. The CDR3 region is CASSYWREEGQFF. CDR3 in DNA: TGTGCCAGCAGTTACTGGCGGGAGGAAGGGCAGTTCTTC.

In its sample, this clone was seen once. The chain uses TRBV4-1 and TRBJ1-1, with D unresolved. The germline gives CDR1 MGHRA, CDR2 YSYEKL. This CDR3 region has 15 residues. The V and J ends lost 1 base and 0 bases respectively, with 9 bases between them. The CDR3 loop is CASSQGDLMNTEAFF. The CDR3 region has the DNA TGCGCCAGCAGCCAAGGCGACCTTATGAACACTGAAGCTTTCTTT.

V gene TRBV30 combines with J gene TRBJ1-1; 11 nucleotides match TRBD1. V shed 7 bases, J shed 0 bases, and the junction held 7 bases outside the gene matches. CDR3 length: 15 residues. Per germline, CDR1 GTSNPN and CDR2 SVGIG (reference sequence). The CDR3 loop is CAFGQGALLNTEAFF. The CDR3 DNA follows: TGTGCCTTTGGACAGGGGGCACTATTGAACACTGAAGCTTTCTTT.

This chain uses TRBV7-9 with TRBJ2-1; no clear D. From germline, CDR1 is SEHNR and CDR2 FQNEAQ (reference sequence). There are 10 residues in the CDR3. Trimming shortened V by 1 base and J by 8 bases, and 0 bases separated the two germline ends. CDR3 bases: TGTGCCAGCAGCTTAGATGAGCAGTTCTTC. Translation: CASSLDEQFF. The full variable domain, its missing parts supplied by reference TRBV7-9 and TRBJ2-1, is DTGVSQNPRHKITKRGQNVTFRCDPISEHNRLYWYRQTLGQGPEFLTYFQNEAQLEKSRLLSDRFSAERPKGSFSTLEIQRTEQGDSAMYLCASSLDEQFFGPGTRLTVL.

V gene TRBV5-1 combines with J gene TRBJ1-4; no reliable D call. The CDR3 consists of 14 residues. Per germline, CDR1 SGHRS and CDR2 YFSETQ. Between the trimmed V and J ends, which lost 0 bases and 3 bases, there was a span of 6 bases. The CDR3 reads CASSLERANEKLFF. The CDR3 coding sequence is TGCGCCAGCAGCTTGGAGAGAGCTAATGAAAAACTGTTTTTT.

The J gene is TRBJ1-1, the V gene TRBV19; a weak D match, TRBD1 (5 bases). Germline V lookup: CDR1 LNHDA, CDR2 SQIVND (reference sequence). The V end was cut by 4 bases, the J end by 9 bases, with 15 bases between. This CDR3 region has 13 residues. For the CDR3, the DNA is TGTGCCAGTAGTAATGGGGGAGCCCGTCAAGCTTTCTTT. This translates into CASSNGGARQAFF.

The rearrangement uses TRBV19 and TRBJ1-5, with a possible D match to TRBD1 (5 bases). In germline, CDR1 is LNHDA, CDR2 SQIVND (reference sequence). CDR3 size: 14 residues. V shed 6 bases and J shed 5 bases, with 14 bases lying between them. CDR3 amino acids: CASRRDGPYQPQHF. In DNA, the CDR3 is TGTGCCAGTAGACGGGACGGCCCTTATCAGCCCCAGCATTTT. The variable domain in full, completed from reference TRBV19 and TRBJ1-5, reads DGGITQSPKYLFRKEGQNVTLSCEQNLNHDAMYWYRQDPGQGLRLIYYSQIVNDFQKGDIAEGYSVSREKKESFPLTVTSAQKNPTAFYLCASRRDGPYQPQHFGDGTRLSIL.

The chain recombines TRBV6-5 with TRBJ2-7; 7 bases fit TRBD2. The V and J ends lost 4 bases and 0 bases, in that order; junction bases with no gene match: 6. This CDR3 has 15 residues. CDR1 is MNHEY, CDR2 SVGAGI, per germline. The CDR3 nucleotides read TGTGCCAGCAGTTTGGGGACTATGGGCTCCTACGAGCAGTACTTC. This codes for CASSLGTMGSYEQYF.

CDR3 nucleotide sequence: TGTGCCAGCAGACACGGGGCGGGAGCCTACGAGCAGTACTTC. Amino acids: CASRHGAGAYEQYF. The rearrangement uses TRBV6-5 and TRBJ2-7; 7 nucleotides line up with TRBD2. V gave up 6 bases and J gave up 2 bases; unmatched junction bases: 7. Per germline, CDR1 MNHEY and CDR2 SVGAGI. There are 14 residues in the CDR3.

The gene calls are TRBV5-1 and TRBJ2-7; 8 nucleotides match TRBD2. The germline V gene encodes CDR1 SGHRS and CDR2 YFSETQ. Trimming cost V 0 bases and J 6 bases; bases outside gene matches: 8. The CDR3 covers 15 residues. This chain's CDR3 is CASSLDSGLGAEQYF. The CDR3 DNA reads TGCGCCAGCAGCTTGGATTCGGGACTAGGGGCCGAGCAGTACTTC.

V usage is TRBV30 and J usage is TRBJ2-6; possibly TRBD1 for D (5 bases). The CDR3 sequence is 16 residues long. V dropped 7 bases and J dropped 0 bases, with 16 bases sitting between them. Germline CDR1 is GTSNPN and CDR2 is SVGIG (reference sequence). CDR3 DNA sequence: TGTGCCTCAAGCCGACAGATTATCTCTGGGGCCAACGTCCTGACTTTC. Translating gives CASSRQIISGANVLTF.

The V and J genes are TRBV5-6 and TRBJ1-5; the D gene is possibly TRBD1 (6 bases). Germline lookup yields CDR1 SGHDT and CDR2 YYEEEE. V was shortened by 3 bases and J by 3 bases, with 13 bases between the two germline ends. The CDR3 runs to 15 residues. As DNA, the CDR3 is TGTGCCAGCAGCTCTGGGGGGGGGCACAATCAGCCCCAGCATTTT. Amino acids: CASSSGGGHNQPQHF.

This clone was recorded only once. This chain uses TRBV11-2 with TRBJ1-1; possibly TRBD1 for D (5 bases). V was trimmed by 4 bases and J by 1 base, leaving 10 bases between them. CDR1 SGHAT and CDR2 FQNNGV come from the germline V gene. The CDR3 loop spans 14 amino acids. CDR3 sequence reads: CASSWGGENTEAFF. The DNA for the CDR3 is TGTGCCAGCAGCTGGGGGGGGGAGAACACTGAAGCTTTCTTT.

In this sample, this clone turned up once. This chain connects TRBV2 to TRBJ1-1, with D unclear. The V end lost 6 bases, the J end lost 1 base, and 15 bases lay between the germline ends. This CDR3 comprises 15 residues. The V gene's germline CDR1 is SNHLY and CDR2 FYNNEI. CDR3 in amino acids: CASSARRDPNTEAFF. As DNA, the CDR3 is TGTGCCAGCAGCGCAAGGCGTGACCCGAACACTGAAGCTTTCTTT.

The gene calls are TRBV4-3 and TRBJ2-7; TRBD1 matches 7 bases. Losses at the gene ends were 4 bases for V and 1 base for J; bases not matched to a gene: 4. Germline CDR1 reads LGHNA; CDR2 reads YSLEER. The CDR3 is made up of 14 amino acids. CDR3 in amino acids: CASSPGQLSYEQYF. The CDR3 DNA reads TGCGCCAGCAGCCCGGGACAGCTGTCCTACGAGCAGTACTTC.

This clone has just one count. The rearrangement links TRBV4-1 to TRBJ2-7; possible D gene TRBD1, 5 bases. The CDR3 is made up of 15 amino acids. Germline values: CDR1 MGHRA, CDR2 YSYEKL. The germline V and J ends were trimmed by 0 bases and 4 bases, with 13 bases remaining between them. The DNA of the CDR3 is TGCGCCAGCAGCCAAGACAGGGCTATGGGATACGAGCAGTACTTC. Protein sequence: CASSQDRAMGYEQYF.

J is TRBJ2-7 and V is TRBV5-6; perhaps D is TRBD1 or TRBD2 (6 bases each). This CDR3 contains 14 residues. Germline CDR1 SGHDT, CDR2 YYEEEE. The V end lost 1 base, the J end lost 5 bases, and 13 bases lay between the germline ends. CDR3 nucleotides: TGTGCCAGCAGCTTGAGGGGGGCTTTCCACGAGCAGTACTTC. This sequence encodes CASSLRGAFHEQYF.

V gene TRBV11-2 combines with J gene TRBJ2-7, with 8 bases identical to TRBD1. Trimming at V came to 5 bases and at J to 7 bases, leaving 19 bases not matched to a gene. The CDR3 is 17 residues long. Germline V gene sequence: CDR1 SGHAT, CDR2 FQNNGV. The CDR3 spells CASSPERADRVPLEQYF. The CDR3 DNA follows: TGTGCCAGCAGCCCAGAGAGGGCGGACAGGGTGCCTTTGGAGCAGTACTTC.

The rearrangement links TRBV6-6 to TRBJ1-2, with D perhaps matching TRBD1 (5 bases). Trimming removed 0 bases from V and 3 bases from J, with 11 bases in between. This CDR3 has 15 amino acids. The germline V gene encodes CDR1 MNHNY and CDR2 SVGAGI (reference sequence). The CDR3 loop is CASSYSLTDHYGYTF. The CDR3 DNA sequence: TGTGCCAGCAGTTACTCGCTGACAGATCACTATGGCTACACCTTC.

This chain connects TRBV28 to TRBJ1-1, with 7 bases that match TRBD1. The germline gives CDR1 MDHEN, CDR2 SYDVKM. This CDR3 has 15 residues. Trimming cost V 7 bases and J 2 bases; bases outside gene matches: 10. The CDR3 protein is CASTFTGTANTEAFF. The CDR3 nucleotides are TGTGCCAGCACCTTCACCGGGACAGCAAACACTGAAGCTTTCTTT.

This chain joins TRBV6-5 and TRBJ1-2; possibly TRBD1 for D (5 bases). In germline, CDR1 is MNHEY, CDR2 SVGAGI. The CDR3 contains 15 residues. Trimming pared 0 bases from V and 7 bases from J, leaving 15 bases between. The CDR3 sequence: CASSYSGGVEGGYTF. The CDR3 DNA reads TGTGCCAGCAGTTACTCCGGGGGGGTAGAGGGTGGCTACACCTTC.

The gene calls are TRBV6-5 and TRBJ2-2; TRBD1 matches at 8 bases. Germline V lookup: CDR1 MNHEY, CDR2 SVGAGI. The CDR3 is made up of 15 amino acids. V lost 2 bases to trimming and J lost 5 bases; unmatched junction nucleotides: 4. CDR3 DNA sequence: TGTGCCAGCAGTTACGGGACAGGCGGGACCGGGGAGCTGTTTTTT. Encoded protein: CASSYGTGGTGELFF.